A single sample gave rise to the 22 T cell receptor beta chains below, sequenced in a study of T cell changes during pregnancy in multiple sclerosis. The data were produced by immunoSEQ multiplex PCR, yet TCRdb's version contains in-frame clones alone and is incomplete. The sample yields some 80,000 clones, over 90% seen once. Sequences were derived from peripheral blood, sampled in the second trimester of pregnancy. All receptors derive from a female donor with multiple sclerosis, enrolled in a pregnancy study.

The genes are TRBV28 and TRBJ2-7; 14 bases line up with TRBD2. CDR1 and CDR2 (germline): MDHEN, SYDVKM. There are 15 residues in the CDR3. V gave up 7 bases and J gave up 4 bases; unmatched junction bases: 6. The DNA of the CDR3 is TGTGCCAGCAAGGGACTAGCGGGAGCGAGGTACGAGCAGTACTTC. It is translated as CASKGLAGARYEQYF.

This chain uses TRBV27 with TRBJ1-5; D gene ambiguous. Between the trimmed V and J ends, which lost 3 bases and 0 bases, there was a span of 9 bases. The CDR3 loop spans 15 amino acids. Germline-derived CDR1 and CDR2 are MNHEY and SMNVEV (reference sequence). The CDR3 sequence: CASSFKAYSNQPQHF. DNA for the CDR3: TGTGCCAGCAGTTTTAAAGCGTATAGCAATCAGCCCCAGCATTTT.

This chain uses TRBV5-1 with TRBJ2-1; 10 bases map to TRBD2. The CDR3 extends over 16 amino acids. With V trimmed by 3 bases and J by 1 base, 4 bases remained unmatched. CDR1 and CDR2 from the germline V gene are SGHRS and YFSETQ. CDR3 amino acids: CASSSGTSVSYNEQFF. The DNA of the CDR3 is TGCGCCAGCAGCTCTGGGACTAGCGTTTCCTACAATGAGCAGTTCTTC.

V usage is TRBV12-5 and J usage is TRBJ2-1; D is undetermined. The V gene lost 5 bases and the J gene lost 0 bases, with 11 bases spanning the gap. The CDR3 length is 15 residues. Looked up from germline, CDR1 is LGHNT and CDR2 is FRNRAP. DNA of the CDR3: TGTGCTAGTGGTCCCGGCCGGAGCTCCTACAATGAGCAGTTCTTC. The encoded protein is CASGPGRSSYNEQFF.

This chain uses TRBV7-9 with TRBJ2-2; D call uncertain. Trimming took off 4 bases at V and 3 bases at J, with 15 bases between the two ends. Germline V CDR1 and CDR2: SEHNR, FQNEAQ (reference sequence). The CDR3 runs 16 residues. The chain's CDR3 is CASSSITVTYTGELFF. DNA of the CDR3: TGTGCCAGCAGCTCCATCACCGTTACTTACACCGGGGAGCTGTTTTTT.

The chain combines TRBV5-1 with TRBJ2-1, with 7 bases identical to TRBD2. The germline V gene encodes CDR1 SGHRS and CDR2 YFSETQ. V trimming: 3 bases; J trimming: 6 bases; junction bases outside the gene matches: 6. The CDR3 sequence is 14 residues long. The chain's CDR3 is CASSWGGGGNEQFF. CDR3 nucleotide sequence: TGCGCCAGCAGCTGGGGGGGAGGTGGCAATGAGCAGTTCTTC.

Here the CDR3 DNA reads TGTGCCAGCAGCCAATTCGTGCGGGGGGCAAGTGATGGCTACACCTTC. This translates into CASSQFVRGASDGYTF. J is TRBJ1-2 and V is TRBV14; weak D call: TRBD1 (6 bases). The CDR3 consists of 16 residues. With 2 bases removed from V and 6 bases from J, the gap between germline ends came to 19 bases. Germline values: CDR1 SGHDN, CDR2 FVKESK.

The chain combines TRBV7-9 with TRBJ2-1; D gene ambiguous. V dropped 5 bases and J dropped 5 bases, with 7 bases sitting between them. The CDR3 has 12 residues. From germline, CDR1 is SEHNR and CDR2 FQNEAQ (reference sequence). CDR3 DNA sequence: TGTGCCAGCAGCCACGTAGACAATGAGCAGTTCTTC. Its protein is CASSHVDNEQFF.

This chain joins TRBV2 and TRBJ2-5, with unresolved D. The V gene lost 2 bases and the J gene lost 5 bases, with 3 bases spanning the gap. Per the germline V gene, CDR1 is SNHLY and CDR2 is FYNNEI. The CDR3 is 11 residues long. The CDR3 here is CASSERETQYF. The CDR3 DNA follows: TGTGCCAGCAGTGAACGGGAGACCCAGTACTTC.

CDR3 loop: CASSVELAASYNEQFF. CDR3 nucleotide sequence: TGTGCCAGCAGCGTAGAACTAGCGGCCTCCTACAATGAGCAGTTCTTC. The chain links TRBV9 to TRBJ2-1, with 8 bases matching TRBD2. The CDR3 is 16 amino acids. Germline loops: CDR1 SGDLS, CDR2 YYNGEE. Germline trimming cut 0 bases from V and 0 bases from J; bases unmatched to any gene: 2.

The chain couples TRBV7-6 to TRBJ2-3, with 10 nucleotides matching TRBD2. The CDR3 sequence is 16 residues long. J lost 1 base, V lost 1 base, and 2 bases had no gene match. CDR1 SGHVS and CDR2 FNYEAQ come from the germline V gene. The CDR3 loop is CASSLGLAGGTDTQYF. DNA of the CDR3: TGTGCCAGCAGCTTAGGGCTAGCGGGAGGCACAGATACGCAGTATTTT. Full variable domain (outside the CDR3, taken from reference TRBV7-6 and TRBJ2-3): GAGVSQSPRYKVTKRGQDVALRCDPISGHVSLYWYRQALGQGPEFLTYFNYEAQQDKSGLPNDRFSAERPEGSISTLTIQRTEQRDSAMYRCASSLGLAGGTDTQYFGPGTRLTVL.

The CDR3 protein is CASSQARTGASGANVLTF. CDR3 coding DNA: TGTGCCAGCAGCCAAGCACGGACAGGAGCGTCTGGGGCCAACGTCCTGACTTTC. This sequence joins TRBV4-2 and TRBJ2-6; TRBD1 matches at 7 bases. Trimming removed 1 base from V and 1 base from J; junction bases left unmatched: 7. CDR1 and CDR2 from the germline V gene are LGHNA and YNFKEQ. The CDR3 runs to 18 residues.

The chain has TRBV5-1 and TRBJ2-7, with D possibly matching TRBD2 (6 bases). The CDR3 totals 14 residues. CDR1 is SGHRS, CDR2 YFSETQ, per germline. Trimming cost V 9 bases and J 0 bases, with 16 bases left between them. CDR3 coding DNA: TGCGCCACCAGACCCTCTAGCGCCTCCTACGAGCAGTACTTC. Protein: CATRPSSASYEQYF. Full variable domain (remainder filled in from reference TRBV5-1 and TRBJ2-7): KAGVTQTPRYLIKTRGQQVTLSCSPISGHRSVSWYQQTPGQGLQFLFEYFSETQRNKGNFPGRFSGRQFSNSRSEMNVSTLELGDSALYLCATRPSSASYEQYFGPGTRLTVT.

The J gene is TRBJ2-5, the V gene TRBV25-1, with D tentatively TRBD1 (5 bases). The CDR3 loop spans 14 amino acids. From germline, CDR1 is MGHDK and CDR2 SYGVNS. V was cut by 4 bases and J by 1 base, with 10 bases left in between. CDR3 sequence reads: CASSALDSQETQYF. DNA for the CDR3: TGTGCCAGCAGTGCGTTAGACAGCCAAGAGACCCAGTACTTC. The full variable domain, its missing parts supplied by reference TRBV25-1 and TRBJ2-5, is EADIYQTPRYLVIGTGKKITLECSQTMGHDKMYWYQQDPGMELHLIHYSYGVNSTEKGDLSSESTVSRIRTEHFPLTLESARPSHTSQYLCASSALDSQETQYFGPGTRLLVL.

This sequence joins TRBV7-7 and TRBJ2-1; the D is unclear. CDR1 is SSHAT and CDR2 is FNYEAQ in the germline V gene (reference sequence). The CDR3 has 14 amino acids. Trimming removed 0 bases at V and 10 bases at J, with 13 bases between. CDR3 in DNA: TGTGCCAGCAGCTTAGCCCCAAACAGCCCCGAGCAGTTCTTC. It yields the protein CASSLAPNSPEQFF.

The CDR3 sequence is CATYPQPQGSLRTEAFF. The CDR3 DNA is TGTGCCACCTACCCCCAGCCCCAGGGGTCCCTGAGGACTGAAGCTTTCTTT. The rearrangement joins TRBV19 to TRBJ1-1; D may be TRBD1 (6 bases). Trimming stripped 10 bases from V and 5 bases from J, with 29 bases between. CDR1 is LNHDA and CDR2 is SQIVND in the germline V gene (reference sequence). The CDR3 is made up of 17 amino acids.

The chain employs TRBV28 and TRBJ2-7, with 12 bases matching TRBD2. V lost 3 bases to trimming and J lost 1 base; unmatched junction nucleotides: 19. There are 21 residues in the CDR3. Germline CDR1 is MDHEN and CDR2 is SYDVKM. The CDR3 loop reads CASSFVSRASGRAVLSYEQYF. DNA for the CDR3: TGTGCCAGCAGTTTTGTATCACGGGCTAGCGGGAGGGCCGTGTTGTCCTACGAGCAGTACTTC.

CDR3 sequence reads: CAWSVRQATQAFF. CDR3 bases: TGTGCCTGGAGTGTACGGCAGGCCACGCAAGCTTTCTTT. The J gene is TRBJ1-1, the V gene TRBV30; D gene ambiguous. Germline CDR1 is GTSNPN and CDR2 is SVGIG (reference sequence). The V and J ends lost 0 bases and 9 bases respectively, with 14 bases between them. The CDR3 spans 13 residues.

The CDR3 DNA follows: TGTGCCAGCAGCCCACTTCGATCGTACCACGAAGCTTTCTTT. Its translation: CASSPLRSYHEAFF. This sequence joins TRBV7-9 and TRBJ1-1; D not certain. Germline V gene lookup returns CDR1 SEHNR and CDR2 FQNEAQ (reference sequence). This CDR3 spans 14 amino acids. Trimming stripped 5 bases from V and 8 bases from J, with 18 bases between.

This sequence joins TRBV7-2 and TRBJ2-7, with TRBD2 matching over 8 bases. After removal of 1 base from V and 3 bases from J, the junction contained 2 bases not matched to a gene. The CDR3 totals 14 residues. Germline V gene data show CDR1 as SGHTA and CDR2 as FQGNSA. The CDR3 sequence: CASSLEGLVYEQYF. CDR3 bases: TGTGCCAGCAGCTTAGAGGGACTAGTCTACGAGCAGTACTTC.

In nucleotides, the CDR3 is TGTGCCAGCAGCCTGACTAGCGGGAGTAGCGAAGATACGCAGTATTTT. This encodes CASSLTSGSSEDTQYF. The chain combines TRBV5-4 with TRBJ2-3, with 12 nucleotides matching TRBD2. CDR1 and CDR2 (germline): SGHNT, YYREEE (reference sequence). V shed 4 bases and J 5 bases; nucleotides not matched to a gene: 8. The CDR3 consists of 16 residues.

The rearrangement joins TRBV11-2 to TRBJ2-2; no definite D call. The CDR3 length is 12 residues. CDR1 is SGHAT, CDR2 FQNNGV, per germline. Trimming took off 5 bases at V and 7 bases at J, with 8 bases between the two ends. The chain's CDR3 is CASSPTGGELFF. The CDR3 DNA is TGTGCCAGCAGCCCCACCGGCGGGGAGCTGTTTTTT.